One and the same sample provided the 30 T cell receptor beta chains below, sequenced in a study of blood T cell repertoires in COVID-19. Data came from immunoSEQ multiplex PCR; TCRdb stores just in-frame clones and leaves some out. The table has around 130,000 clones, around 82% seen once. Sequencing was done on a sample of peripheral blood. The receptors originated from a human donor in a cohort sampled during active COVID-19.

CDR3 residues: CASKLRDFQETQYF. CDR3 DNA: TGTGCCAGTAAACTACGGGACTTTCAAGAGACCCAGTACTTC. The V call is TRBV19, the J call TRBJ2-5; weak D call: TRBD2 (6 bases). CDR1 is LNHDA and CDR2 is SQIVND in the germline V gene (reference sequence). V lost 7 bases and J lost 2, with 14 bases in between. The CDR3 has 14 residues.

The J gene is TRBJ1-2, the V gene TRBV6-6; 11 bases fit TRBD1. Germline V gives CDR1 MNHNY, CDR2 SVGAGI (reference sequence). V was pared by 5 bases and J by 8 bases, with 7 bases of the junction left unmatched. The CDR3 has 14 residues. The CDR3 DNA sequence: TGTGCCAGCAGTAGGACAGGGGGCGTAGGGGGCTACACCTTC. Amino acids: CASSRTGGVGGYTF.

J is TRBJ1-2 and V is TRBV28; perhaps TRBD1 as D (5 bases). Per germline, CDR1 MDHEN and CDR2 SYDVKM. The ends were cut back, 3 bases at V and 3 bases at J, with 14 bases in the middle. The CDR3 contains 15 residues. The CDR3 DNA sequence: TGTGCCAGCAGTTTGCCCTGGGGCAGGGACTATGGCTACACCTTC. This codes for CASSLPWGRDYGYTF.

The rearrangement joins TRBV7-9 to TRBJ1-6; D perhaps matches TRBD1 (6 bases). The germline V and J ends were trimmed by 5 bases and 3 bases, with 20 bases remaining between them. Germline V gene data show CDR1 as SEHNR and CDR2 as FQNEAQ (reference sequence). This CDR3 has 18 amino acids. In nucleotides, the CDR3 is TGTGCCAGCAGCCCGACGGACAGCCCGAATCTCTATAATTCACCCCTCCACTTT. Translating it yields CASSPTDSPNLYNSPLHF.

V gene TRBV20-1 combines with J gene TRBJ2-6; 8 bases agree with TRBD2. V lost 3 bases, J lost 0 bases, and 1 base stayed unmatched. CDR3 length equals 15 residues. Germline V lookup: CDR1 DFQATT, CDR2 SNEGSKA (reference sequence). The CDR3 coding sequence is TGCAGTGCTAGTGCGGGGGGCTCTGGGGCCAACGTCCTGACTTTC. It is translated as CSASAGGSGANVLTF.

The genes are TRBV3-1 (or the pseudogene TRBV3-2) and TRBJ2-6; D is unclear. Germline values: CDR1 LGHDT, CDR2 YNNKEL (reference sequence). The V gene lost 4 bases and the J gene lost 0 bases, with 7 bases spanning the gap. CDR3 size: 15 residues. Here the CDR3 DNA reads TGTGCCAGCAGCCCCAGGATCTCTGGGGCCAACGTCCTGACTTTC. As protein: CASSPRISGANVLTF.

The CDR3 nucleotides are TGTGCCAGCAGCTTGTGGCAGGGTGATCAGCCCCAGCATTTT. Translation: CASSLWQGDQPQHF. The rearrangement uses TRBV5-6 and TRBJ1-5, with a weak D call TRBD1 (5 bases). Germline-derived CDR1 and CDR2 are SGHDT and YYEEEE. V lost 1 base to trimming and J lost 5 bases, with 10 bases between them. The CDR3 extends over 14 amino acids.

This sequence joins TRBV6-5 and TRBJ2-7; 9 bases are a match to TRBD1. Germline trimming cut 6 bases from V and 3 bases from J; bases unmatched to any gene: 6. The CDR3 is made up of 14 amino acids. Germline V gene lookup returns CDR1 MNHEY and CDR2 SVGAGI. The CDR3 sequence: CASRAGQGRYEQYF. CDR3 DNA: TGTGCCAGCAGGGCGGGACAGGGACGCTACGAGCAGTACTTC.

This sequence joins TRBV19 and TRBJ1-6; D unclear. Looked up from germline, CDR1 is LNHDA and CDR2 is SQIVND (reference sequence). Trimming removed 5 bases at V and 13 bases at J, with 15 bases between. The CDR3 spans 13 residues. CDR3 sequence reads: CASSQTSPSPLHF. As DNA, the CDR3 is TGTGCCAGTAGTCAGACTAGCCCGTCGCCCCTCCACTTT.

For the CDR3, the DNA is TGTGCCAGCAGTTATCACCCAGGGACAGGGGCAGGTGAGCAGTTCTTC. Translating it yields CASSYHPGTGAGEQFF. The chain carries TRBV6-5 and TRBJ2-1; 10 bases map to TRBD1. The CDR3 runs to 16 residues. In germline, CDR1 is MNHEY, CDR2 SVGAGI. The junction had 11 bases not matched to a gene; V was cut back by 3 bases and J by 9 bases.

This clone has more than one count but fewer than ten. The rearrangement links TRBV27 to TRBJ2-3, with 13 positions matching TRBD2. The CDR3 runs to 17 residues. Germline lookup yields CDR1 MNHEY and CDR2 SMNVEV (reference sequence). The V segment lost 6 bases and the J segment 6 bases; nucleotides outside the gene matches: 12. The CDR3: CASSDSGLAGVWDTQYF. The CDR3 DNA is TGTGCCAGCAGCGACTCCGGACTAGCGGGGGTGTGGGATACGCAGTATTTT.

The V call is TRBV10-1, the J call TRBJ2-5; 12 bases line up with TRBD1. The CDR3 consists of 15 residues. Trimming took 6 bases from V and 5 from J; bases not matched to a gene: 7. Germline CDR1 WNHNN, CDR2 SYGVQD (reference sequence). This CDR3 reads CASSLGQGARETQYF. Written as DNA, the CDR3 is TGCGCCAGCAGCCTGGGACAGGGGGCGCGGGAGACCCAGTACTTC.

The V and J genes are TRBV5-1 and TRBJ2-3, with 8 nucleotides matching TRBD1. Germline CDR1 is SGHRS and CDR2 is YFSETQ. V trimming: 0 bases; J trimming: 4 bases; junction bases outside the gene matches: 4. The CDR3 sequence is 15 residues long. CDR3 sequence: CASSLGQGASDTQYF. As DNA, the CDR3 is TGCGCCAGCAGCTTGGGGCAGGGGGCGTCAGATACGCAGTATTTT.

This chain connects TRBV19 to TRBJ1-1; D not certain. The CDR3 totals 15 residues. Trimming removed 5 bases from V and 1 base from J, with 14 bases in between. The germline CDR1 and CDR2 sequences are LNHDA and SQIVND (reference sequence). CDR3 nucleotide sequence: TGTGCCAGTAGTGGAGCAGGCGGGAGGAACACTGAAGCTTTCTTT. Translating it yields CASSGAGGRNTEAFF.

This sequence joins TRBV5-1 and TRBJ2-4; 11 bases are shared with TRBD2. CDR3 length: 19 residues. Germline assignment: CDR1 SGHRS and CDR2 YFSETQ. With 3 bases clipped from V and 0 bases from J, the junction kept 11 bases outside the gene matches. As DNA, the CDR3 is TGCGCCAGCAGCTCTCCCTCCCCTAGCGGGGGGTTAGCCAAAAACATTCAGTACTTC. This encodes CASSSPSPSGGLAKNIQYF.

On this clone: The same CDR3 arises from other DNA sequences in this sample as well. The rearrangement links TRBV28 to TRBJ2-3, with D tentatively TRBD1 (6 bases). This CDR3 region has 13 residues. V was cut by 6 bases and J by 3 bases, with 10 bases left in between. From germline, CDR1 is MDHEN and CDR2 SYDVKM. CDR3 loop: CASRKQGTDTQYF. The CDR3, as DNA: TGTGCCAGCAGAAAACAGGGAACAGATACGCAGTATTTT. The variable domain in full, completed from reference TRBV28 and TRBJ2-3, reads DVKVTQSSRYLVKRTGEKVFLECVQDMDHENMFWYRQDPGLGLRLIYFSYDVKMKEKGDIPEGYSVSREKKERFSLILESASTNQTSMYLCASRKQGTDTQYFGPGTRLTVL.

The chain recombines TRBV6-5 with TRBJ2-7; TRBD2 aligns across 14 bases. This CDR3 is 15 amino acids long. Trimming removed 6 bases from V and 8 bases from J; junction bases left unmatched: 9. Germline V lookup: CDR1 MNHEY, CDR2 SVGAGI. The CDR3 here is CASRPGLAGAPQQYF. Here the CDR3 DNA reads TGTGCCAGCAGGCCGGGACTAGCGGGGGCCCCACAGCAGTACTTC.

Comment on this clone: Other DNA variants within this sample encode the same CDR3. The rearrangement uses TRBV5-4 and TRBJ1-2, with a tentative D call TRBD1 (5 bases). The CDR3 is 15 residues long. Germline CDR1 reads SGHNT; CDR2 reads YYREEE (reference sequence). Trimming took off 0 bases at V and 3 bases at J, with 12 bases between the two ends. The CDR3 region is CASSLAPGEHYGYTF. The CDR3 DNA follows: TGTGCCAGCAGCTTGGCCCCGGGGGAGCACTATGGCTACACCTTC.

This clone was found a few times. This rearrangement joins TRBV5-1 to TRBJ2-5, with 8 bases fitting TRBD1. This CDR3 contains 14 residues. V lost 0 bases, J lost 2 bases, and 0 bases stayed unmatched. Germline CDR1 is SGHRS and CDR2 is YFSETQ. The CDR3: CASSLGDRQETQYF. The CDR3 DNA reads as TGCGCCAGCAGCTTGGGGGACAGGCAAGAGACCCAGTACTTC.

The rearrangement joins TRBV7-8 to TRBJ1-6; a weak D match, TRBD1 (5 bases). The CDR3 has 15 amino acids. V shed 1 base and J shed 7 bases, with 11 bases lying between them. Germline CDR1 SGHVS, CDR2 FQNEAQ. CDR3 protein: CASSLVRVENSPLHF. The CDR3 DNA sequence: TGTGCCAGCAGCTTAGTCAGGGTCGAAAATTCACCCCTCCACTTT.

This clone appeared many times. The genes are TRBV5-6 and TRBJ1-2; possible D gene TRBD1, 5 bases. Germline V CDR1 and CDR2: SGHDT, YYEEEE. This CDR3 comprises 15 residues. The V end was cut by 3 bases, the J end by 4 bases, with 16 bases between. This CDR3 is CASSSRGLRGYGYTF. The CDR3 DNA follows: TGTGCCAGCAGCTCCCGGGGACTTAGAGGCTATGGCTACACCTTC.

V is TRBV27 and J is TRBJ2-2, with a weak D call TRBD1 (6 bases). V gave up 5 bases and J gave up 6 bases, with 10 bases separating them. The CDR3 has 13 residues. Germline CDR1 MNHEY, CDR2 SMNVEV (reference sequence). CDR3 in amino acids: CASSVYRAGELFF. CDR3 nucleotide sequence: TGTGCCAGCAGTGTATACAGGGCCGGGGAGCTGTTTTTT.

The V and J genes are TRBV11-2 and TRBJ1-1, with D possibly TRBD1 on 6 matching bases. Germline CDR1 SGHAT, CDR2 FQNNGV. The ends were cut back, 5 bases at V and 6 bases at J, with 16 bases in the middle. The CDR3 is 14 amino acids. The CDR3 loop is CASSLLRGYPEAFF. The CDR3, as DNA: TGTGCCAGCAGCCTACTCAGGGGATACCCTGAAGCTTTCTTT.

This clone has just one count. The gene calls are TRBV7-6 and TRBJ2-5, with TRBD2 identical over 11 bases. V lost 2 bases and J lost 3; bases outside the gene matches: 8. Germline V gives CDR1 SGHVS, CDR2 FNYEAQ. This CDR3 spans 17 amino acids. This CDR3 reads CASSLTASGGPKETQYF. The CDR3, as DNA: TGTGCCAGCAGCTTAACGGCTAGCGGGGGGCCTAAAGAGACCCAGTACTTC.

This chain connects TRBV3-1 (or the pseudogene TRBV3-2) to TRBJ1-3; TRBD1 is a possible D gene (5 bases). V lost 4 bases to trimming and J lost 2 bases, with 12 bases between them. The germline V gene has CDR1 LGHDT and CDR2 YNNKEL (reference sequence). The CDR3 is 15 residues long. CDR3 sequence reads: CASSRLTGAGNTIYF. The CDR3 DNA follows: TGTGCCAGCAGCCGCTTGACGGGGGCTGGAAACACCATATATTTT.

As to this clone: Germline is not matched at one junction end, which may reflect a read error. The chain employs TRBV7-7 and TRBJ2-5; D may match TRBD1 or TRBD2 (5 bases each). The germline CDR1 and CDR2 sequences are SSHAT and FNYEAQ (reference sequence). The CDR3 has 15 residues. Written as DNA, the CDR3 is TGTGCTAGCAGCTTAGAGGGGCAGAGTCAAGAGACCCAGTACTTC. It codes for CASSLEGQSQETQYF. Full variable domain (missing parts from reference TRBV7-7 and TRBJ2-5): GAGVSQSPRYKVTKRGQDVTLRCDPISSHATLYWYQQALGQGPEFLTYFNYEAQPDKSGLPSDRFSAERPEGSISTLTIQRTEQRDSAMYRCASSLEGQSQETQYFGPGTRLLVL.

CDR3 in amino acids: CASSINAGINYGYTF. CDR3 in DNA: TGTGCCAGTAGTATTAATGCGGGAATTAACTATGGCTACACCTTC. This chain links TRBV19 with TRBJ1-2; no definite D call. The CDR3 has 15 amino acids. Germline V lookup: CDR1 LNHDA, CDR2 SQIVND (reference sequence). Trimming took off 3 bases at V and 1 base at J, with 12 bases between the two ends.

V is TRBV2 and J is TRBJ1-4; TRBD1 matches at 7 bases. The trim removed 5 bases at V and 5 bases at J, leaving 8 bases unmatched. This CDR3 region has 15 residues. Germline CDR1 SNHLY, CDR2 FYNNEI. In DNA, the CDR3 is TGTGCCAGCAGTCTTACAGGGGCGGGGAATGAAAAACTGTTTTTT. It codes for CASSLTGAGNEKLFF.

CDR3 residues: CASRRKAGGIDGELFF. The DNA of the CDR3 is TGTGCCAGCAGACGAAAAGCGGGGGGGATTGACGGGGAGCTGTTTTTT. This chain uses TRBV3-1 (or the pseudogene TRBV3-2) with TRBJ2-2, with 10 bases fitting TRBD2. With 6 bases clipped from V and 7 bases from J, the junction kept 11 bases outside the gene matches. Looked up from germline, CDR1 is LGHDT and CDR2 is YNNKEL (reference sequence). CDR3 length: 16 residues.

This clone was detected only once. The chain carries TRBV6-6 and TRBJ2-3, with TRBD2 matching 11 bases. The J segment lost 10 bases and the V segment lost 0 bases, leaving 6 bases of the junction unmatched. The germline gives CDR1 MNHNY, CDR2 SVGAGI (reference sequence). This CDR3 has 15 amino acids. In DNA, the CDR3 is TGTGCCAGCAGTTACTCGGGGCTAGCGGGGGGCTCGCAGTATTTT. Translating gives CASSYSGLAGGSQYF.